The 27 T cell receptor beta chains in this list originate from one sample, sequenced in a study of cytomegalovirus exposure and HLA in healthy donors (dated by TCRdb to about 2017). Libraries were constructed by the immunoSEQ multiplex PCR assay. The multiplex PCR relied on a mix of 60 forward primers for TCR Vbeta segments and 13 reverse primers for TCR Jbeta segments. Not all clones reach the TCRdb copy of this immuneACCESS table, which keeps in-frame sequences only. Checked studies attribute under half of the gap to unresolved V genes and leave the rest unexplained. This sample comprises around 110,000 clones, 9.5% of them detected only once. The ten largest make up 3% of the sample. Material: PBMCs. These receptor sequences come from a man aged 25 to 40 in good health and CMV-seronegative.

This clone showed up just a few times. The chain is built from TRBV4-3 and TRBJ1-1, with 9 bases identical to TRBD1. Germline CDR1 LGHNA, CDR2 YSLEER. CDR3 length equals 15 residues. With V trimmed by 4 bases and J by 1 base, 4 bases remained unmatched. DNA for the CDR3: TGCGCCAGCAGCCGGGGACAGGGTACGAACACTGAAGCTTTCTTT. Translation: CASSRGQGTNTEAFF.

V is TRBV29-1 and J is TRBJ2-7; D is perhaps TRBD2 (7 bases). CDR1 SQVTM and CDR2 ANQGSEA come from the germline V gene. The CDR3 covers 14 residues. V dropped 6 bases and J dropped 5 bases, with 20 bases sitting between them. CDR3 loop: CSVPGGQGWNEQYF. The DNA of the CDR3 is TGCAGCGTGCCCGGGGGGCAGGGCTGGAACGAGCAGTACTTC.

This clone has just a few counts. This chain connects TRBV7-8 to TRBJ1-2, with a weak D call TRBD1 (6 bases). Trimming removed 3 bases from V and 0 bases from J, with 14 bases in between. CDR3 length: 16 residues. The germline CDR1 and CDR2 sequences are SGHVS and FQNEAQ. This chain's CDR3 is CASSLGAGRANYGYTF. CDR3 sequence (DNA): TGTGCCAGCAGCTTGGGGGCAGGTCGAGCTAACTATGGCTACACCTTC.

The chain uses TRBV5-5 and TRBJ1-3; 9 bases are a match to TRBD1. The V gene end was trimmed by 4 bases and the J gene end by 3 bases; junction bases not matched to a gene: 8. The CDR3 has 16 amino acids. Germline CDR1 and CDR2: SGHKS and YYEKEE (reference sequence). The DNA of the CDR3 is TGTGCCAGCAGCACGGGACAGGGTAAAAGTGGAAACACCATATATTTT. It is translated as CASSTGQGKSGNTIYF.

The chain uses TRBV5-1 and TRBJ2-5, with D maybe TRBD2 (7 bases). The CDR3 spans 14 residues. Germline CDR1 is SGHRS and CDR2 is YFSETQ. V was trimmed by 3 bases and J by 2 bases, leaving 11 bases between them. CDR3 nucleotide sequence: TGCGCCAGCAGCTCTAGGGGGGGTCAAGAGACCCAGTACTTC. Amino acid sequence: CASSSRGGQETQYF.

The chain couples TRBV4-1 to TRBJ1-2; D ambiguous. Trimming left V 2 bases short and J 4 bases short, with 14 bases between. CDR3 length: 15 residues. From germline, CDR1 is MGHRA and CDR2 YSYEKL. The CDR3 sequence: CASSQPYGVPYGYTF. The CDR3 nucleotides read TGCGCCAGCAGCCAACCATACGGGGTTCCCTATGGCTACACCTTC.

There are a few counts of this clone. J is TRBJ1-5 and V is TRBV2, with D hard to call. The V gene's germline CDR1 is SNHLY and CDR2 FYNNEI. This CDR3 is 15 amino acids long. V gave up 0 bases and J gave up 5 bases, with 11 bases separating them. The CDR3 DNA reads as TGTGCCAGCAGTGAAGCGCTCGGGATTTATCAGCCCCAGCATTTT. Its translation is CASSEALGIYQPQHF.

This clone came up many times. J is TRBJ2-7 and V is TRBV19; 11 nucleotides agree with TRBD1. Trimming at V came to 4 bases and at J to 3 bases, leaving 11 bases not matched to a gene. In germline, CDR1 is LNHDA, CDR2 SQIVND (reference sequence). The CDR3 is 17 amino acids. The CDR3 DNA follows: TGTGCCAGTAGTACAGCCCTCCGGGACAGGGGGAACTACGAGCAGTACTTC. The encoded protein is CASSTALRDRGNYEQYF.

This clone has a handful of counts. The chain recombines TRBV6-1 with TRBJ2-3; 7 positions agree with TRBD2. CDR3 length: 14 amino acids. The V gene's germline CDR1 is MNHNS and CDR2 SASEGT. Trimming cost V 8 bases and J 4 bases; bases outside gene matches: 9. CDR3 DNA: TGTGCCAGCGGAAAAACTAGCGTCTCAGATACGCAGTATTTT. The encoded protein is CASGKTSVSDTQYF.

The rearrangement uses TRBV6-5 and TRBJ1-5; D remains ambiguous. V shed 6 bases and J shed 2 bases, with 11 bases lying between them. The CDR3 is 14 residues long. CDR1 is MNHEY, CDR2 SVGAGI, per germline. As DNA, the CDR3 is TGTGCCAGCAGCCCCCTGTCCGGCAATCAGCCCCAGCATTTT. Its protein product is CASSPLSGNQPQHF.

The chain employs TRBV7-2 and TRBJ1-4, with D unclear. Trimming removed 5 bases from V and 7 bases from J, with 8 bases in between. The CDR3 sequence is 12 residues long. Per germline, CDR1 SGHTA and CDR2 FQGNSA. CDR3 region: CASSLVAEKLFF. As DNA, the CDR3 is TGTGCCAGCAGCCTGGTGGCTGAAAAACTGTTTTTT.

The chain has TRBV28 and TRBJ2-2, with 7 nucleotides matching TRBD2. The junction had 6 bases not matched to a gene; V was cut back by 5 bases and J by 0 bases. The CDR3 length is 16 residues. CDR1 MDHEN and CDR2 SYDVKM come from the germline V gene. CDR3 region: CASSKLADPNTGELFF. The CDR3 nucleotides read TGTGCCAGCAGTAAGCTAGCGGACCCGAACACCGGGGAGCTGTTTTTT.

The gene calls are TRBV30 and TRBJ2-3; maybe TRBD1 (6 bases). The germline V and J ends were trimmed by 2 bases and 3 bases, with 15 bases remaining between them. The CDR3 contains 15 residues. Germline values: CDR1 GTSNPN, CDR2 SVGIG (reference sequence). The CDR3 here is CAWSRDTRVTDTQYF. CDR3 nucleotide sequence: TGTGCCTGGAGTCGGGACACCCGGGTGACAGATACGCAGTATTTT. Filled out from reference TRBV30 and TRBJ2-3, the complete variable domain reads SQTIHQWPATLVQPVGSPLSLECTVEGTSNPNLYWYRQAAGRGLQLLFYSVGIGQISSEVPQNLSASRPQDRQFILSSKKLLLSDSGFYLCAWSRDTRVTDTQYFGPGTRLTVL.

This clone was seen only a few times. The chain combines TRBV5-4 with TRBJ1-6; D remains ambiguous. Germline assignment: CDR1 SGHNT and CDR2 YYREEE (reference sequence). The CDR3 is made up of 15 amino acids. Deletions cut 4 bases from V and 7 bases from J, with 15 bases between. Here the CDR3 reads CASSLWPETNSPLHF. The CDR3 bases are TGTGCCAGCAGCCTGTGGCCCGAGACAAATTCACCCCTCCACTTT.

The rearrangement joins TRBV7-2 to TRBJ2-1; unclear D gene. The CDR3 sequence is 14 residues long. Germline assignment: CDR1 SGHTA and CDR2 FQGNSA. Trimming stripped 5 bases from V and 0 bases from J, with 8 bases between. The CDR3 protein is CASSLRSSYNEQFF. CDR3 bases: TGTGCCAGCAGCCTCAGGTCCTCCTACAATGAGCAGTTCTTC.

This clone was detected only a few times. The chain carries TRBV2 and TRBJ2-5, with 7 bases lining up with TRBD2. The CDR3 has 12 amino acids. V gave up 7 bases and J gave up 4 bases; unmatched junction bases: 3. In germline, CDR1 is SNHLY, CDR2 FYNNEI. CDR3 nucleotide sequence: TGTGCCAGCAACGAGCGGGGAGAGACCCAGTACTTC. This translates into CASNERGETQYF.

As DNA, the CDR3 is TGTGCCAGCAGGGGGCTCGAGCAGTACTTC. This encodes CASRGLEQYF. This sequence joins TRBV2 and TRBJ2-7; D possibly corresponds to TRBD1 (5 bases). The CDR3 contains 10 residues. V shed 6 bases and J shed 6 bases, with 6 bases lying between them. Looked up from germline, CDR1 is SNHLY and CDR2 is FYNNEI.

The sample holds a few counts of this clone. The chain carries TRBV18 and TRBJ2-1; 7 positions agree with TRBD1. The length of the CDR3 is 15 residues. The germline V gene encodes CDR1 KGHSH and CDR2 LQKENI. V shed 6 bases, J shed 8 bases, and the junction held 13 bases outside the gene matches. CDR3 sequence (DNA): TGTGCCAGCTCCCCCAACCGGGACAGCTTCCATGAGCAGTTCTTC. This gives the protein CASSPNRDSFHEQFF.

The rearrangement uses TRBV5-1 and TRBJ2-7; a possible D gene is TRBD1 (6 bases). V shed 2 bases and J shed 3 bases, with 9 bases lying between them. This CDR3 has 13 residues. From germline, CDR1 is SGHRS and CDR2 YFSETQ. The CDR3 bases are TGCGCCAGCAGCTTACGGGACAACTACGAGCAGTACTTC. Its protein product is CASSLRDNYEQYF.

This sequence joins TRBV19 and TRBJ1-4; a weak D match, TRBD1 (5 bases). Germline CDR1 LNHDA, CDR2 SQIVND (reference sequence). CDR3 length: 15 residues. V was shortened by 3 bases and J by 6 bases, with 14 bases between the two germline ends. The CDR3 is CASSITRGYDEKLFF. Written as DNA, the CDR3 is TGTGCCAGTAGTATCACAAGGGGTTATGATGAAAAACTGTTTTTT. Drawing the rest from reference TRBV19 and TRBJ1-4, the complete variable domain is DGGITQSPKYLFRKEGQNVTLSCEQNLNHDAMYWYRQDPGQGLRLIYYSQIVNDFQKGDIAEGYSVSREKKESFPLTVTSAQKNPTAFYLCASSITRGYDEKLFFGSGTQLSVL.

The sample holds many counts of this clone. The chain joins TRBV11-2 to TRBJ2-7, with 8 bases fitting TRBD2. The CDR3 has 15 residues. Germline CDR1 reads SGHAT; CDR2 reads FQNNGV. V shed 4 bases and J 5 bases; nucleotides not matched to a gene: 10. This chain's CDR3 is CASSSAGTRFHEQYF. DNA for the CDR3: TGTGCCAGCAGCTCAGCCGGGACTAGATTCCACGAGCAGTACTTC.

This chain uses TRBV7-2 with TRBJ2-7; D unclear. Germline CDR1 reads SGHTA; CDR2 reads FQGNSA. Trimming left V 5 bases short and J 6 bases short, with 17 bases between. The CDR3 totals 14 residues. CDR3 in DNA: TGTGCCAGCAGCGTATCGGGTGCGGCGGTCGAGCAGTACTTC. Residues: CASSVSGAAVEQYF. Looking up the rest from reference TRBV7-2 and TRBJ2-7 gives the full variable domain: GAGVSQSPSNKVTEKGKDVELRCDPISGHTALYWYRQSLGQGLEFLIYFQGNSAPDKSGLPSDRFSAERTGGSVSTLTIQRTQQEDSAVYLCASSVSGAAVEQYFGPGTRLTVT.

This sequence joins TRBV14 and TRBJ2-3; 7 bases align to TRBD1. Germline V gene lookup returns CDR1 SGHDN and CDR2 FVKESK. Losses at the gene ends were 4 bases for V and 3 bases for J; bases not matched to a gene: 7. This CDR3 is built from 15 residues. This CDR3 is CASSPTMGQTDTQYF. The CDR3 DNA reads TGTGCCAGCAGCCCTACGATGGGACAGACAGATACGCAGTATTTT.

This clone was recorded a few times. The rearrangement links TRBV5-4 to TRBJ2-7; TRBD2 matches 8 bases. CDR1 is SGHNT and CDR2 is YYREEE in the germline V gene (reference sequence). This CDR3 contains 16 residues. Trimming at V came to 0 bases and at J to 0 bases, leaving 5 bases not matched to a gene. CDR3 sequence (DNA): TGTGCCAGCAGCTTGGAATCGGGACTAGTCTCCTACGAGCAGTACTTC. It specifies CASSLESGLVSYEQYF.

The chain links TRBV4-3 to TRBJ1-2, with 10 nucleotides matching TRBD1. In germline, CDR1 is LGHNA, CDR2 YSLEER. There are 14 residues in the CDR3. The V and J ends lost 2 bases and 7 bases, in that order; junction bases with no gene match: 4. CDR3 coding DNA: TGCGCCAGCAGCCAACCGGGACAGGGGACTGGCTACACCTTC. This codes for CASSQPGQGTGYTF.

This clone was counted only a few times. The J gene is TRBJ1-1, the V gene TRBV28, with 8 nucleotides matching TRBD1. The CDR3 runs to 13 residues. The ends lost 10 bases at V and 1 base at J; junction bases unmatched: 5. CDR1 and CDR2 (germline): MDHEN, SYDVKM. The CDR3 nucleotides read TGTGCCACCCTCGACAGGGGGAACACTGAAGCTTTCTTT. This sequence encodes CATLDRGNTEAFF.

This clone came up a few times. CDR3 DNA: TGCGCCAGCTCGGGACAGCGGAGCTCCTACGAGCAGTACTTC. Its translation is CASSGQRSSYEQYF. This chain connects TRBV10-1 to TRBJ2-7; 7 bases agree with TRBD1. This CDR3 is 14 amino acids long. V trimming: 8 bases; J trimming: 0 bases; junction bases outside the gene matches: 7. The V gene's germline CDR1 is WNHNN and CDR2 SYGVQD (reference sequence).